These T cell receptor beta chains were read from a single sample in a study of cytomegalovirus exposure and HLA in healthy donors. Sequencing used immunoSEQ multiplex PCR; TCRdb keeps in-frame clones, though not all of them. The sample records 100,000 or so clones, roughly 69% being singletons. The sequencing sample was made of PBMCs. The source of these receptors is a human donor in good health. Both conserved end residues are part of each CDR3.

14 TRBJ1-3 TRBV19 CASSVGMNGNTIYF
15 TRBJ1-5 TRBV7-2 CASSLFLDRVQPQHF
15 TRBJ1-2 TRBV21-1 CASSQGGSDNYGYTF
15 TRBJ2-1 TRBV7-9 CASSYMEGQVVEQFF
13 TRBJ2-7 TRBV2 CASSLERGYEQYF
17 TRBJ2-1 TRBV5-5 CASSPSTWGKQNNEQFF
14 TRBJ2-7 TRBV11-2 CASSFSGREYEQYF
13 TRBJ2-7 TRBV29-1 CSAVQGNSYEQYF
13 TRBJ2-2 TRBV18 CASSPRGYGELFF
11 TRBJ1-1 TRBV7-2 CASSSTVGAFF
14 TRBJ1-2 TRBV5-1 CASSLTGSNYGYTF
15 TRBJ1-2 TRBV30 CAWSNTGTGDHGYTF
16 TRBJ2-7 TRBV6-1 CASSGGQGSILYEQYF
15 TRBJ2-1 TRBV19 CASSIYSGRIGEQFF
13 TRBJ2-1 TRBV2 CASSEDYNNEQFF
18 TRBJ1-6 TRBV4-3 CASSQVPLQTGGFSPLHF
12 TRBJ2-1 TRBV5-1 CASSRRGNEQFF
15 TRBJ1-2 TRBV7-2 CASSPWTGGGYGYTF
15 TRBJ1-5 TRBV7-2 CASTKGGGMNQPQHF
15 TRBJ2-5 TRBV6-1 CASTALAGDQGTQYF
14 TRBJ1-2 TRBV28 CASSSMTLAGGYTF
15 TRBJ1-3 TRBV13 CASRFGLQTGNTIYF
15 TRBJ1-2 TRBV19 CASSSSSTGSKGYTF
13 TRBJ1-5 TRBV19 CASSTGSGQPQHF
17 TRBJ1-6 TRBV6-1 CASSDRPMTESNSPLHF
14 TRBJ1-1 TRBV19 CASSIQGLNTEAFF
16 TRBJ2-7 TRBV28 CASSQYPRDREDEQYF
16 TRBJ2-3 TRBV6-5 CASSYSGGSGAGTQYF
14 TRBJ2-5 TRBV30 CAWSGWTSGVTQYF
18 TRBJ2-3 TRBV5-1 CASSLGSIAGGRTDTQYF
14 TRBJ2-5 TRBV28 CASRRGGGEETQYF
14 TRBJ1-1 TRBV7-2 CASSKQGSRAEAFF
17 TRBJ1-2 TRBV6-1 CASSEYGGTGTRDGYTF
15 TRBJ2-2 TRBV6-1 CASSTGTVDTGELFF
15 TRBJ2-1 TRBV19 CASSIGPSSYNEQFF
15 TRBJ1-4 TRBV18 CASSPPGRTNEKLFF
13 TRBJ1-2 TRBV30 CAWSVLAGFGYTF
14 TRBJ1-1 TRBV7-9 CASSSTGRNTEAFF
14 TRBJ2-7 TRBV27 CASSFRREGHEQYF
18 TRBJ2-2 TRBV7-9 CASSWGFQRLENTGELFF
16 TRBJ1-2 TRBV27 CASRRGLGQGDYGYTF
16 TRBJ2-2 TRBV9 CASSVESGSNTGELFF
14 TRBJ2-3 TRBV28 CASSSDRSTDTQYF
15 TRBJ2-3 TRBV7-2 CASSFEQSSTDTQYF
15 TRBJ1-5 TRBV6-5 CASSTSTGGNQPQHF
14 TRBJ1-4 TRBV30 CAWRGWGLNEKLFF
16 TRBJ1-5 TRBV4-2 CASSQEGGQGRQPQHF
14 TRBJ1-2 TRBV21-1 CASSPPRPGYGYTF
13 TRBJ2-7 TRBV25-1 CASSVPGQTEQYF
16 TRBJ2-1 TRBV10-1 CASRLSGRESYNEQFF
12 TRBJ2-7 TRBV30 CAWGGRSDEQYF
16 TRBJ1-2 TRBV29-1 CSVDQGESPLFYGYTF
18 TRBJ2-6 TRBV2 CASSERGQGAQGANVLTF
15 TRBJ1-1 TRBV2 CASSTTRGPNTEAFF
17 TRBJ2-7 TRBV30 CAWSVGGLPSFSYEQYF
13 TRBJ1-5 TRBV5-8 CASSLTDRDPQHF
12 TRBJ1-1 TRBV11-2 CASSLDTGLAFF
14 TRBJ2-7 TRBV15 CATAPGLAVYEQYF
17 TRBJ2-3 TRBV7-2 CASSSRTSGSSTDTQYF
16 TRBJ2-1 TRBV9 CASSPTLAGPYNEQFF